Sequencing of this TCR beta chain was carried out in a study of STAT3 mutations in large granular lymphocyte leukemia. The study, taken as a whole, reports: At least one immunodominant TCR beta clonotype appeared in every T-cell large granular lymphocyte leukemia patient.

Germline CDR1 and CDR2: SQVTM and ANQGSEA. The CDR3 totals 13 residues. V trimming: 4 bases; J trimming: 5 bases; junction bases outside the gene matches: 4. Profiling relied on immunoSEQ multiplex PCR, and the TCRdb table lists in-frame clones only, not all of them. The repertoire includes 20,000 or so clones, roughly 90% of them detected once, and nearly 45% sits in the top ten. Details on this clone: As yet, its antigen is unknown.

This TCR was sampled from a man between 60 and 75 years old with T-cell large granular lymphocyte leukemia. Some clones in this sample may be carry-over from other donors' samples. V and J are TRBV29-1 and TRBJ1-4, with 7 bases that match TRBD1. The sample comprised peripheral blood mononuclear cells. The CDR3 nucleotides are TGCAGCGTTGCCGGGACAGCAAATGAAAAACTGTTTTTT. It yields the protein CSVAGTANEKLFF.